This TCR beta chain was retrieved from a study of identical twins. General study results and limits: Clonotypes of the beta chain that were abundant in cord blood carried fewer insertions (memory repertoires showed none). Out-of-frame TCR alpha sharing in monozygotic twins exceeded recombination model predictions. Out-of-frame alpha sequences shared by twins showed excess low generation probability.

The length of the CDR3 is 12 residues. Between the trimmed V and J ends, which lost 5 bases and 11 bases, there was a span of 13 bases. Germline V lookup: CDR1 SNHLY, CDR2 FYNNEI. Template switching added a universal primer binding site, and final cDNA carried unique molecular identifiers. Each CDR3 protein gets one entry after TCRdb re-called the 5' RACE reads with MiXCR. The table shows some 20,000 distinct CDR3 sequences, with roughly 71% occurring only once. In regard to this clonotype: Its antigen remains unknown.

This receptor was identified in a woman younger than 30 in good health. This table probably holds off-target reads from a library built for another chain. This chain links TRBV2 with TRBJ1-5; TRBD1 is a possible D gene (5 bases). The specimen was memory (CD45RO+) T cells sorted from blood. The CDR3 protein is CASSYRSRAQHF. The CDR3 coding sequence is TGTGCCAGCAGTTACAGGTCCAGGGCCCAGCATTTT.